A selection of T cell receptor beta chains follows, all from one sample in a study of T-cell reconstitution after alpha-beta-depleted transplantation in children. TCRdb analysed the PCR reads with MiXCR anew, one entry per CDR3 protein. The sample contains approximately 97,000 distinct CDR3 sequences, 4.5% to 7.5% of which appear only once. This sample comprised PBMCs, mostly from graft donor cells, obtained 60 days after TCRalphabeta/CD19-depleted stem cell transplant. These receptors all come from a female patient between 2 and 15 years old who had a stem cell transplant for Fanconi anemia, so the T cells may come from the graft donor. Both conserved end residues are part of each CDR3. D genes are given only for firm matches. Not every row has a clone size; where given, it reads once, few, many or a size class.

TRBV7-2,-,-,TRBJ2-5,CASSLVRGRETQYF,TGTGCCAGCAGCTTAGTACGGGGTCGAGAGACCCAGTACTTC
TRBV20-1,TRBD2,many,TRBJ2-1,CSASVTSGRLYNEQFF,TGCAGTGCTAGCGTCACTAGCGGGAGGCTCTACAATGAGCAGTTCTTC
TRBV20-1,-,many,TRBJ2-3,CSASGLAHISDTQYF,TGCAGTGCTAGCGGGCTAGCCCATATATCAGATACGCAGTATTTT
TRBV20-1,-,-,TRBJ1-2,CSATPGGNYGYTF,TGCAGTGCTACCCCGGGAGGGAACTATGGCTACACCTTC
TRBV20-1,-,few,TRBJ2-1,CSASKGVYIYEQFF,TGCAGTGCATCGAAGGGGGTTTACATCTATGAGCAGTTCTTC
TRBV5-1,TRBD1,-,TRBJ1-1,CASRRQQGATEAFF,TGCGCCAGCAGACGTCAACAGGGGGCCACTGAAGCTTTCTTT
TRBV5-1,-,many,TRBJ2-4,CASSLQGGNIQYF,TGCGCCAGCAGCCTACAGGGGGGGAACATTCAGTACTTC
TRBV19,-,many,TRBJ2-1,CASRKIEASSYNEQFF,TGTGCCAGTAGAAAAATTGAGGCGAGCTCCTACAATGAGCAGTTCTTC
TRBV30,TRBD1,few,TRBJ1-3,CAWEHDRGPGNTIYF,TGTGCCTGGGAACATGACAGGGGACCTGGAAACACCATATATTTT
TRBV20-1,-,few,TRBJ2-7,CSARGVGGLPYEQYF,TGCAGTGCTAGGGGGGTGGGGGGCTTGCCCTACGAGCAGTACTTC
TRBV21-1,-,many,TRBJ2-7,CASSKEPQSRSYEQYF,TGTGCCAGCAGCAAAGAACCTCAAAGTCGCAGCTACGAGCAGTACTTC
TRBV5-1,TRBD1,-,TRBJ2-1,CASGSNRGNWNEQFF,TGCGCCAGCGGATCTAACAGGGGAAATTGGAATGAGCAGTTCTTC
TRBV5-1,-,-,TRBJ1-4,CASSLAGRVGDEKLFF,TGCGCCAGCAGCTTGGCAGGCAGGGTAGGGGATGAAAAACTGTTTTTT
TRBV2,TRBD2,once,TRBJ2-3,CASSRTRSSTDTQYF,TGTGCCAGCAGCCGGACTAGGTCCAGCACAGATACGCAGTATTTT
TRBV6-5,-,many,TRBJ2-5,CASSYSFWVQGATQYF,TGTGCCAGCAGTTACTCGTTCTGGGTACAGGGTGCGACCCAGTACTTC
TRBV4-1,TRBD1,many,TRBJ1-1,CASSHQGGQGFMINEAFF,TGCGCCAGCAGCCACCAGGGGGGACAGGGGTTTATGATTAATGAAGCTTTCTTT
TRBV29-1,TRBD2,many,TRBJ2-1,CSVALAGAIVGEQFF,TGCAGCGTCGCGTTAGCGGGGGCTATAGTCGGTGAGCAGTTCTTC
TRBV5-6,TRBD1,-,TRBJ1-2,CASSFQGTGWRHYYGYTF,TGTGCCAGCAGCTTCCAGGGGACAGGGTGGAGGCACTATTATGGCTACACCTTC
TRBV6-5,-,-,TRBJ2-7,CASSYSSGTDLLGYEQYF,TGTGCCAGCAGTTACTCTTCGGGTACAGATTTGTTGGGCTACGAGCAGTACTTC
TRBV7-9,-,-,TRBJ2-5,CASSLIRGQETQYF,TGTGCCAGCAGCTTAATAAGGGGACAAGAGACCCAGTACTTC
TRBV20-1,-,many,TRBJ2-5,CSASWFGDKQETQYF,TGCAGTGCGAGTTGGTTTGGGGATAAACAAGAGACCCAGTACTTC
TRBV20-1,-,many,TRBJ2-3,CSARVPSQTDTQYF,TGCAGTGCTAGAGTCCCTAGCCAGACAGATACGCAGTATTTT
TRBV12-3/TRBV12-4,TRBD1,many,TRBJ2-5,CASRLQGGETQYF,TGTGCCAGCAGGCTACAGGGGGGAGAGACCCAGTACTTC
TRBV28,-,-,TRBJ2-3,CATKPQGHADTQYF,TGTGCCACGAAACCCCAGGGGCACGCAGATACGCAGTATTTT
TRBV2,TRBD2,few,TRBJ2-4,CASSDVAGAGNIQYF,TGTGCCAGCAGTGACGTAGCGGGAGCAGGGAACATTCAGTACTTC
TRBV7-2,TRBD2,-,TRBJ2-1,CASSRDSGGNEQFF,TGTGCCAGCAGCCGCGATAGCGGGGGCAATGAGCAGTTCTTC
TRBV12-3/TRBV12-4,-,many,TRBJ2-3,CASSLRAGASGDTQYF,TGTGCCAGCAGTTTACGGGCAGGGGCGTCAGGAGATACGCAGTATTTT
TRBV29-1,TRBD2,-,TRBJ2-5,CSVALGPAGGRETQYF,TGCAGCGTTGCGTTAGGACCAGCGGGGGGACGAGAGACCCAGTACTTC
TRBV14,TRBD1,few,TRBJ2-7,CASSQLDRAAYEQYF,TGTGCCAGCAGCCAATTAGACAGGGCCGCCTACGAGCAGTACTTC
TRBV20-1,TRBD2,-,TRBJ2-5,CSASLAGAHETQYF,TGCAGTGCTAGCCTAGCGGGGGCCCACGAGACCCAGTACTTC
TRBV29-1,TRBD1,many,TRBJ2-5,CSVTLKDRVRQEKRETQYF,TGCAGCGTTACCCTTAAGGACAGGGTAAGACAGGAAAAAAGAGAGACCCAGTACTTC
TRBV12-3/TRBV12-4,-,many,TRBJ2-5,CASSFGTSQETQYF,TGTGCCAGCAGTTTTGGAACTAGCCAAGAGACCCAGTACTTC
TRBV5-1,TRBD1,few,TRBJ2-3,CASSLGDRGITDTQYF,TGCGCCAGCAGCTTGGGAGACAGGGGCATCACAGATACGCAGTATTTT
TRBV7-9,-,many,TRBJ2-5,CASSLGEPIEETQYF,TGTGCCAGCAGCTTAGGGGAGCCTATTGAAGAGACCCAGTACTTC
TRBV3-1,-,many,TRBJ2-6,CASSPSWGSGANVLTF,TGTGCCAGCAGCCCAAGCTGGGGCTCTGGGGCCAACGTCCTGACTTTC
TRBV29-1,TRBD1,few,TRBJ2-3,CSVGYRGLGTDTQYF,TGCAGCGTTGGGTACAGGGGGCTGGGGACAGATACGCAGTATTTT
TRBV18,TRBD2,few,TRBJ2-7,CASSPSSGSSYEQYF,TGTGCCAGCTCACCATCTAGCGGGAGCTCCTACGAGCAGTACTTC
TRBV5-1,TRBD1,-,TRBJ1-2,CASSPGTGSNSFYGYTF,TGCGCCAGCAGCCCCGGGACAGGGTCAAATTCGTTCTATGGCTACACCTTC
TRBV2,-,many,TRBJ2-7,CASGPTYEQYF,TGTGCCAGCGGACCAACCTACGAGCAGTACTTC
TRBV5-5,TRBD2,-,TRBJ2-2,CASSPRPAGADTGELFF,TGTGCCAGCAGCCCCCGACCAGCGGGGGCCGACACCGGGGAGCTGTTTTTT
TRBV15,TRBD2,few,TRBJ2-5,CATSRGLAGQETQYF,TGTGCCACCAGCAGAGGACTAGCGGGTCAAGAGACCCAGTACTTC